The 22 T cell receptor beta chains below were found in one sample sequenced in a study of T cells after yellow fever vaccination. TCRdb re-called the 5' RACE reads with MiXCR, one entry per CDR3 protein. The table includes hundreds of thousands of distinct CDR3 sequences, roughly 5% detected once. Sample: CD4+ T cells sorted from PBMCs, taken on the day of the yellow fever booster vaccination. These receptors came from a man aged 18 to 30 who received the YFV17D yellow fever vaccine.

The table lists this clonotype with a few counts. V and J are TRBV4-1 and TRBJ1-4; D remains unclear. The CDR3 covers 15 residues. V gave up 4 bases and J gave up 4 bases, with 13 bases separating them. Looked up from germline, CDR1 is MGHRA and CDR2 is YSYEKL. In DNA form, the CDR3 reads TGCGCCAGCAGCCCCCCAAACGGGCTTAATGAAAAACTGTTTTTT. Its protein is CASSPPNGLNEKLFF.

The chain joins TRBV28 to TRBJ2-2; D not resolved. This CDR3 spans 13 amino acids. Germline CDR1 reads MDHEN; CDR2 reads SYDVKM. V was clipped by 5 bases and J by 5 bases, with 9 bases between them. CDR3 loop: CASSRTVTGELFF. For the CDR3, the DNA is TGTGCCAGCAGTCGTACAGTGACCGGGGAGCTGTTTTTT.

The CDR3 bases are TGTGCCAGCAGCTGGACTAGCGGGGGCCGTGTGTTCTTC. Protein product: CASSWTSGGRVFF. The chain has TRBV28 and TRBJ2-1; 13 bases match TRBD2. The CDR3 spans 13 residues. Looked up from germline, CDR1 is MDHEN and CDR2 is SYDVKM. The J segment lost 15 bases and the V segment lost 6 bases, leaving 8 bases of the junction unmatched.

This clonotype was seen more than once but under ten times. The V call is TRBV4-3, the J call TRBJ1-2, with 10 bases identical to TRBD1. The CDR3 has 15 residues. Trimming took 2 bases from V and 3 from J; bases not matched to a gene: 3. Looked up from germline, CDR1 is LGHNA and CDR2 is YSLEER. Here the CDR3 reads CASSQRDRGDYGYTF. The CDR3 DNA reads TGCGCCAGCAGCCAAAGGGACAGGGGTGACTATGGCTACACCTTC.

This clonotype has just a few counts. V gene TRBV6-1 combines with J gene TRBJ2-5; 12 nucleotides match TRBD2. J lost 5 bases, V lost 8 bases, and 9 bases had no gene match. The CDR3 has 15 amino acids. Germline-derived CDR1 and CDR2 are MNHNS and SASEGT. The CDR3 is CASRGLAGPGETQYF. CDR3 nucleotides: TGTGCCAGCCGAGGACTAGCGGGGCCTGGGGAGACCCAGTACTTC.

The chain employs TRBV12-3 or TRBV12-4 and TRBJ2-3, with TRBD2 matching 9 bases. The CDR3 runs to 14 residues. V lost 7 bases to trimming and J lost 5 bases; unmatched junction nucleotides: 7. This CDR3 reads CASTAGGRIDTQYF. DNA of the CDR3: TGTGCCAGCACGGCGGGGGGGAGGATAGATACGCAGTATTTT.

This clonotype showed up just a few times. J is TRBJ1-6 and V is TRBV9; 7 bases align to TRBD1. The CDR3 consists of 15 residues. Trimming cost V 0 bases and J 6 bases; bases outside gene matches: 3. Germline CDR1 and CDR2: SGDLS and YYNGEE. The CDR3 region is CASSVAAGGNSPLHF. CDR3 DNA: TGTGCCAGCAGCGTAGCCGCAGGGGGTAATTCACCCCTCCACTTT.

This clonotype turned up a few times. The chain has TRBV24-1 and TRBJ2-2; D possibly corresponds to TRBD2 (6 bases). The CDR3 consists of 18 residues. Germline loops: CDR1 KGHDR, CDR2 SFDVKD. Trimming removed 4 bases from V and 0 bases from J, with 17 bases in between. DNA of the CDR3: TGTGCCACCAGTGACCCCGGGGGAGGTCCCGCGAACACCGGGGAGCTGTTTTTT. It yields the protein CATSDPGGGPANTGELFF.

The sample holds a few counts of this clonotype. The rearrangement joins TRBV5-1 to TRBJ1-1, with D maybe TRBD1 (6 bases). This CDR3 region has 14 residues. The V gene's germline CDR1 is SGHRS and CDR2 YFSETQ. Deletions cut 0 bases from V and 5 bases from J, with 11 bases between. In nucleotides, the CDR3 is TGCGCCAGCAGCTTGGAAAACAGGGAGACTGAAGCTTTCTTT. Its protein is CASSLENRETEAFF. Looking up the rest from reference TRBV5-1 and TRBJ1-1 gives the full variable domain: KAGVTQTPRYLIKTRGQQVTLSCSPISGHRSVSWYQQTPGQGLQFLFEYFSETQRNKGNFPGRFSGRQFSNSRSEMNVSTLELGDSALYLCASSLENRETEAFFGQGTRLTVV.

The chain carries TRBV30 and TRBJ2-3; D uncertain. The germline V gene has CDR1 GTSNPN and CDR2 SVGIG (reference sequence). Between the trimmed V and J ends, which lost 4 bases and 1 base, there was a span of 6 bases. CDR3 length: 12 residues. CDR3 in DNA: TGTGCCTGGAACTTGGGCACAGATACGCAGTATTTT. It codes for CAWNLGTDTQYF. The full variable domain, its missing parts supplied by reference TRBV30 and TRBJ2-3, is SQTIHQWPATLVQPVGSPLSLECTVEGTSNPNLYWYRQAAGRGLQLLFYSVGIGQISSEVPQNLSASRPQDRQFILSSKKLLLSDSGFYLCAWNLGTDTQYFGPGTRLTVL.

The chain has TRBV18 and TRBJ1-2; D is unclear. CDR1 is KGHSH, CDR2 LQKENI, per germline. CDR3 length equals 13 residues. V shed 0 bases and J shed 6 bases, with 8 bases lying between them. The CDR3 sequence: CASSPPNRDGYTF. The CDR3 DNA reads TGTGCCAGCTCACCACCGAATAGGGATGGCTACACCTTC.

The gene calls are TRBV18 and TRBJ2-7, with 10 positions matching TRBD2. Germline assignment: CDR1 KGHSH and CDR2 LQKENI. This CDR3 spans 14 amino acids. The junction had 8 bases not matched to a gene; V was cut back by 8 bases and J by 4 bases. The CDR3 sequence: CASTPSGGPYEQYF. DNA of the CDR3: TGTGCCAGCACGCCTAGCGGGGGCCCTTACGAGCAGTACTTC.

V usage is TRBV5-1 and J usage is TRBJ2-5; 12 bases are a match to TRBD1. Germline CDR1 reads SGHRS; CDR2 reads YFSETQ. This CDR3 region has 17 residues. Losses at the gene ends were 4 bases for V and 5 bases for J; bases not matched to a gene: 12. The CDR3 DNA reads as TGCGCCAGCAGCCGGCCGGCCGGGACAGGGGGCCCGGAGACCCAGTACTTC. Its translation is CASSRPAGTGGPETQYF. Filled out from reference TRBV5-1 and TRBJ2-5, the complete variable domain reads KAGVTQTPRYLIKTRGQQVTLSCSPISGHRSVSWYQQTPGQGLQFLFEYFSETQRNKGNFPGRFSGRQFSNSRSEMNVSTLELGDSALYLCASSRPAGTGGPETQYFGPGTRLLVL.

The chain joins TRBV20-1 to TRBJ2-1; 13 bases agree with TRBD2. With 2 bases clipped from V and 6 bases from J, the junction kept 7 bases outside the gene matches. Germline CDR1 DFQATT, CDR2 SNEGSKA (reference sequence). CDR3 length equals 16 residues. In nucleotides, the CDR3 is TGCAGTGCTAGAACCCTGACTAGCGGGGGGTCCAATGAGCAGTTCTTC. Translating gives CSARTLTSGGSNEQFF.

This clonotype was seen repeatedly, ten times or more. The chain links TRBV4-3 to TRBJ2-3; TRBD2 agrees at 13 bases. Germline values: CDR1 LGHNA, CDR2 YSLEER. Germline trimming cut 4 bases from V and 4 bases from J; bases unmatched to any gene: 8. The CDR3 consists of 17 residues. The CDR3 DNA reads TGCGCCAGCAGCCCCCTCAGGACTAGCGGGGGTGCAGATACGCAGTATTTT. Translating it yields CASSPLRTSGGADTQYF.

A note on this clonotype: Just one base apart from a much larger clone, this may be a read error. The chain is built from TRBV5-6 and TRBJ2-7; D is unresolved. Germline assignment: CDR1 SGHDT and CDR2 YYEEEE. The ends were cut back, 2 bases at V and 5 bases at J, with 8 bases in the middle. The CDR3 sequence is 12 residues long. The CDR3, as DNA: TGTGCCAGCAGCTTCGGGTTTGACGAGCAGTACTTC. Its translation is CASSFGFDEQYF.

The rearrangement links TRBV3-1 to TRBJ2-7; D gene unclear. Between the trimmed V and J ends, which lost 1 base and 2 bases, there was a span of 9 bases. Germline CDR1 and CDR2: LGHDT and YNNKEL (reference sequence). CDR3 length: 14 residues. The CDR3 region has the DNA TGTGCCAGCAGCCAAGCGGGCTCCACCTACGAGCAGTACTTC. It yields the protein CASSQAGSTYEQYF.

V and J are TRBV18 and TRBJ2-7; D is uncertain. The length of the CDR3 is 12 residues. Germline values: CDR1 KGHSH, CDR2 LQKENI. V lost 3 bases and J lost 2, with 5 bases in between. The CDR3 sequence: CASSPWTYEQYF. In nucleotides, the CDR3 is TGTGCCAGCTCACCGTGGACCTACGAGCAGTACTTC.

This clonotype was observed at least ten times. The rearrangement links TRBV5-1 to TRBJ2-2; possibly TRBD1 for D (5 bases). CDR3 length: 16 amino acids. The V and J ends lost 0 bases and 5 bases respectively, with 14 bases between them. Germline lookup yields CDR1 SGHRS and CDR2 YFSETQ. Here the CDR3 reads CASSLGGRAMTGELFF. The CDR3 DNA is TGCGCCAGCAGCTTGGGGGGCAGAGCTATGACCGGGGAGCTGTTTTTT.

This clonotype turned up a few times. The chain uses TRBV7-3 and TRBJ2-2; D may be TRBD2 (7 bases). Germline V lookup: CDR1 SGHTA, CDR2 FQGTGA. The CDR3 runs to 16 residues. Trimming shortened V by 5 bases and J by 6 bases, and 19 bases separated the two germline ends. The CDR3 region is CASSLRWGGAPGELFF. The CDR3 DNA reads TGTGCCAGCAGCCTTCGTTGGGGGGGGGCCCCCGGGGAGCTGTTTTTT.

There are many counts of this clonotype. V is TRBV5-1 and J is TRBJ2-1, with no clear D. The CDR3 covers 14 residues. Germline lookup yields CDR1 SGHRS and CDR2 YFSETQ. Trimming pared 4 bases from V and 7 bases from J, leaving 15 bases between. The CDR3 sequence: CASSPMPAWNEQFF. CDR3 DNA sequence: TGCGCCAGCAGCCCTATGCCGGCCTGGAATGAGCAGTTCTTC.

V usage is TRBV5-4 and J usage is TRBJ2-2; 8 nucleotides line up with TRBD1. CDR3 length: 15 residues. V lost 0 bases, J lost 7 bases, and 5 bases stayed unmatched. Per germline, CDR1 SGHNT and CDR2 YYREEE (reference sequence). The CDR3 DNA is TGTGCCAGCAGCTTGGGGGGACAGGACCTCGGGGAGCTGTTTTTT. Its protein is CASSLGGQDLGELFF. The whole variable domain, remainder taken from reference TRBV5-4 and TRBJ2-2, is ETGVTQSPTHLIKTRGQQVTLRCSSQSGHNTVSWYQQALGQGPQFIFQYYREEENGRGNFPPRFSGLQFPNYSSELNVNALELDDSALYLCASSLGGQDLGELFFGEGSRLTVL.